A single T cell receptor (beta chain) is shown here with its context. The antigen remains undetermined. The sample originates from a study of T cell responses to AZD1222 COVID-19 vaccine. Overall study results and limits: Sampling captured repertoires only after the peak T cell response. The breadth and depth of Spike-specific TCRs increased once two AZD1222 doses had been given. Most donors were white British and more were female, and clonal diversity was possibly underestimated. Reportedly, nearly half the spike-specific TCRs target unmutated variant regions.

Libraries were prepared by immunoSEQ multiplex PCR; TCRdb keeps only in-frame clonotypes and omits some of them. The data show more than 110,000 clones, with more than 90% seen just once and approximately 4.7% held by the top ten. This TCR was recovered from an adult in good health. The sequencing here drew on peripheral blood, taken on day 0 of AZD1222 vaccination.

CDR3 DNA sequence: TGTGCCAGTTGTCCCGGGACAGGGGGCGGTCGGCAGTACTTC. This encodes CASCPGTGGGRQYF. The gene calls are TRBV19 and TRBJ2-7; 12 bases are shared with TRBD1. Germline V gives CDR1 LNHDA, CDR2 SQIVND (reference sequence). The V gene end was trimmed by 8 bases and the J gene end by 9 bases; junction bases not matched to a gene: 11. This CDR3 is 14 amino acids long. Looking up the rest from reference TRBV19 and TRBJ2-7 gives the full variable domain: DGGITQSPKYLFRKEGQNVTLSCEQNLNHDAMYWYRQDPGQGLRLIYYSQIVNDFQKGDIAEGYSVSREKKESFPLTVTSAQKNPTAFYLCASCPGTGGGRQYFGPGTRLTVT.